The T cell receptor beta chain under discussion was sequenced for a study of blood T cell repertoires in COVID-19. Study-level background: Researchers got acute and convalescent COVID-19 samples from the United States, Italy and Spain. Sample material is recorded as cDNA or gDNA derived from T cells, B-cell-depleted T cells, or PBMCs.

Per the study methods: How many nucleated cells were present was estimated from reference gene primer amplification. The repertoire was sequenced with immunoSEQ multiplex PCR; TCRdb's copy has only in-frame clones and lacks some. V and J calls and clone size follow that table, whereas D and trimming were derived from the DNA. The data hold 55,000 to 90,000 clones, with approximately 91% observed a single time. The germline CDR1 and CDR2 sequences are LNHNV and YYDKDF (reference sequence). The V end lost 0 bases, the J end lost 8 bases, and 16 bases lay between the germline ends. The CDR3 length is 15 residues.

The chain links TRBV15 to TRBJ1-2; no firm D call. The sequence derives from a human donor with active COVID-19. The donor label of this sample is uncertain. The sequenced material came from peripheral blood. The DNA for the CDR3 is TGTGCCACCAGCAGAGATTTGGGAGGCGCGAGGGGCTACACCTTC. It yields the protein CATSRDLGGARGYTF.